These 27 T cell receptor beta chains were sequenced from one sample in a study of shared clonotypes between healthy human individuals. TCRdb keeps only in-frame clones here, not all; method: immunoSEQ multiplex PCR. Altogether around 530,000 clones are present, around 77% being singletons, with the ten largest covering approximately 12%. Sequencing was carried out using PBMCs. These TCRs come from a woman aged 40 to 49 in good health. Some clones in this sample may be carry-over from other donors' samples.

The chain carries TRBV6-5 and TRBJ1-1; D remains ambiguous. The V gene lost 6 bases and the J gene lost 0 bases, with 11 bases spanning the gap. From germline, CDR1 is MNHEY and CDR2 SVGAGI. The CDR3 is 14 amino acids. This CDR3 is CASSPYNMNTEAFF. The CDR3 bases are TGTGCCAGCAGCCCTTATAACATGAACACTGAAGCTTTCTTT.

The chain carries TRBV4-1 and TRBJ2-2; D unclear. Germline loops: CDR1 MGHRA, CDR2 YSYEKL. The V end lost 2 bases, the J end lost 1 base, and 11 bases lay between the germline ends. This CDR3 is built from 16 residues. Written as DNA, the CDR3 is TGCGCCAGCAGCCAATATGTGTCAGAGAACACCGGGGAGCTGTTTTTT. Translating it yields CASSQYVSENTGELFF.

The rearrangement joins TRBV10-3 to TRBJ2-7, with 8 bases matching TRBD2. The CDR3 is made up of 14 amino acids. J gave up 7 bases and V 3 bases, and 8 bases lay outside the gene matches. Germline V CDR1 and CDR2: ENHRY, SYGVKD. The CDR3 DNA sequence: TGTGCCATCAGTGATGTTAGCGGGATTTGGGAGCAGTACTTC. Amino acid sequence: CAISDVSGIWEQYF.

The genes are TRBV7-3 and TRBJ2-3; unclear D gene. The length of the CDR3 is 13 residues. Trimming stripped 3 bases from V and 1 base from J, with 5 bases between. The V gene's germline CDR1 is SGHTA and CDR2 FQGTGA. The CDR3, as DNA: TGTGCCAGCAGCTTCGGAGGCACAGATACGCAGTATTTT. Protein: CASSFGGTDTQYF.

This chain uses TRBV2 with TRBJ2-7; 7 bases map to TRBD2. The ends lost 3 bases at V and 0 bases at J; junction bases unmatched: 17. The CDR3 extends over 19 amino acids. From germline, CDR1 is SNHLY and CDR2 FYNNEI. This CDR3 reads CASSDQRGESRGSSYEQYF. CDR3 bases: TGTGCCAGCAGTGATCAGCGGGGAGAATCGCGCGGGAGCTCCTACGAGCAGTACTTC. The variable domain in full, with the rest retrieved from reference TRBV2 and TRBJ2-7, is EPEVTQTPSHQVTQMGQEVILRCVPISNHLYFYWYRQILGQKVEFLVSFYNNEISEKSEIFDDQFSVERPDGSNFTLKIRSTKLEDSAMYFCASSDQRGESRGSSYEQYFGPGTRLTVT.

The V call is TRBV30, the J call TRBJ2-3; 7 bases align to TRBD2. V lost 1 base, J lost 0 bases, and 1 base stayed unmatched. Germline CDR1 reads GTSNPN; CDR2 reads SVGIG (reference sequence). The CDR3 covers 14 residues. CDR3 in amino acids: CAWSELASTDTQYF. The CDR3 DNA sequence: TGTGCCTGGAGTGAACTAGCGAGCACAGATACGCAGTATTTT.

V is TRBV9 and J is TRBJ2-7; 14 nucleotides match TRBD2. Germline V gene sequence: CDR1 SGDLS, CDR2 YYNGEE. V dropped 7 bases and J dropped 5; count of bases not matched to a gene: 11. The CDR3 length is 16 residues. The CDR3 here is CASPLGTSGSQNEQYF. The DNA for the CDR3 is TGTGCCAGCCCCTTAGGGACTAGCGGGAGTCAGAACGAGCAGTACTTC.

This clone was counted only a few times. The CDR3 DNA reads TGTGCCAGTAGTATCAGGCACACCACTCTTGGGGAGACCCAGTACTTC. It codes for CASSIRHTTLGETQYF. The chain joins TRBV19 to TRBJ2-5; D unresolved. The CDR3 sequence is 16 residues long. V lost 3 bases and J lost 5, with 19 bases in between. In germline, CDR1 is LNHDA, CDR2 SQIVND (reference sequence).

The sample holds a few counts of this clone. V is TRBV6-6 and J is TRBJ2-3; 8 bases line up with TRBD1. The CDR3 contains 16 residues. The trim removed 4 bases at V and 4 bases at J, leaving 10 bases unmatched. The germline CDR1 and CDR2 sequences are MNHNY and SVGAGI (reference sequence). CDR3 sequence (DNA): TGTGCCAGCAGTTCGCCCGGACAGGGTGGTGCAGATACGCAGTATTTT. It yields the protein CASSSPGQGGADTQYF.

The genes are TRBV7-6 and TRBJ2-2; 10 nucleotides agree with TRBD1. The CDR3 loop spans 15 amino acids. CDR1 is SGHVS and CDR2 is FNYEAQ in the germline V gene. J lost 9 bases, V lost 1 base, and 5 bases had no gene match. The CDR3 nucleotides read TGTGCCAGCAGCTTAGTGGGACAGGGGCGCCGGGAGCTGTTTTTT. Translation gives CASSLVGQGRRELFF.

In nucleotides, the CDR3 is TGTGCCAGCAGTTTGAGCTCCGGGACTAGCGGGCCACGTAGAGACAATGAGCAGTTCTTC. This codes for CASSLSSGTSGPRRDNEQFF. The chain carries TRBV27 and TRBJ2-1, with TRBD2 identical over 12 bases. This CDR3 is 20 amino acids long. Unmatched junction bases numbered 17, after V lost 3 bases and J lost 5 bases. The V gene's germline CDR1 is MNHEY and CDR2 SMNVEV (reference sequence).

The chain employs TRBV2 and TRBJ1-2; D remains ambiguous. Trimming shortened V by 3 bases and J by 0 bases, and 8 bases separated the two germline ends. The germline V gene has CDR1 SNHLY and CDR2 FYNNEI. The CDR3 loop spans 14 amino acids. DNA of the CDR3: TGTGCCAGCAGTGACGCCATGGCTAACTATGGCTACACCTTC. Its protein product is CASSDAMANYGYTF.

This clone appeared once. Other DNA sequences of this sample code for an identical CDR3. The chain recombines TRBV28 with TRBJ2-7; either TRBD1 or TRBD2 may supply D (6 bases each). Trimming took off 6 bases at V and 4 bases at J, with 16 bases between the two ends. The CDR3 runs 14 residues. Per the germline V gene, CDR1 is MDHEN and CDR2 is SYDVKM. The CDR3 loop reads CASSPPGAGYEQYF. The CDR3 DNA sequence: TGTGCCAGCAGCCCCCCGGGGGCGGGTTACGAGCAGTACTTC.

The chain has TRBV27 and TRBJ1-1; 9 positions agree with TRBD1. V lost 5 bases and J lost 4; bases outside the gene matches: 5. The CDR3 has 14 residues. In germline, CDR1 is MNHEY, CDR2 SMNVEV (reference sequence). The CDR3 region has the DNA TGTGCCAGCAGTCTGACAGGGGGGAGCACTGAAGCTTTCTTT. As protein: CASSLTGGSTEAFF.

Notes on this clone: At one of its ends the junction is not consistent with the germline gene, which may arise from a read error. The chain joins TRBV7-2 to TRBJ2-7; D possibly corresponds to TRBD2 (5 bases). The CDR3 has 14 amino acids. Looked up from germline, CDR1 is SGHTA and CDR2 is FQGNSA. CDR3 protein: CAGSLDGKSYEQYF. CDR3 coding DNA: TGTGCCGGCAGCTTAGACGGGAAATCCTACGAGCAGTACTTC.

The CDR3 spells CASSTIPGQGISEQYF. Written as DNA, the CDR3 is TGTGCCAGCAGCACAATACCGGGACAGGGGATTAGCGAGCAGTACTTC. The J gene is TRBJ2-7, the V gene TRBV7-2; TRBD1 matches 10 bases. The germline CDR1 and CDR2 sequences are SGHTA and FQGNSA. The CDR3 is made up of 16 amino acids. The ends lost 5 bases at V and 6 bases at J; junction bases unmatched: 13.

The chain couples TRBV5-4 to TRBJ2-3; 9 bases align to TRBD2. Germline CDR1 is SGHNT and CDR2 is YYREEE (reference sequence). The CDR3 contains 19 residues. The junction had 18 bases not matched to a gene; V was cut back by 1 base and J by 6 bases. DNA of the CDR3: TGTGCCAGCAGCTTGTTTTTGGCGGGAGGGCCCGTCGAATACGATACGCAGTATTTT. Its translation is CASSLFLAGGPVEYDTQYF.

About this clone: This likely came from a read error, as a far larger clone is one base away. Other DNA sequences in the same sample also yield this CDR3. The chain combines TRBV4-3 with TRBJ2-6; unclear D gene. Trimming removed 0 bases from V and 0 bases from J, with 6 bases in between. Germline assignment: CDR1 LGHNA and CDR2 YSLEER. This CDR3 is built from 16 residues. This chain's CDR3 is CASSQEVGSGANVLTF. The CDR3 bases are TGCGCCAGCAGCCAAGAAGTAGGCTCTGGGGCCAACGTCCTGACTTTC.

The genes are TRBV7-2 and TRBJ2-7, with D perhaps matching TRBD1 or TRBD2 (5 bases each). Germline loops: CDR1 SGHTA, CDR2 FQGNSA. The CDR3 loop spans 12 amino acids. V lost 4 bases and J 7 bases, leaving 11 bases between the germline ends. CDR3 in amino acids: CASSSGPPEQYF. The CDR3, as DNA: TGTGCCAGCAGCTCGGGACCGCCTGAGCAGTACTTC.

This clone has just one count. This chain uses TRBV19 with TRBJ2-1, with 12 bases lining up with TRBD2. CDR3 size: 14 residues. Looked up from germline, CDR1 is LNHDA and CDR2 is SQIVND (reference sequence). The junction had 2 bases not matched to a gene; V was cut back by 7 bases and J by 4 bases. Written as DNA, the CDR3 is TGTGCCAGTAAGGGGACTAGCGGGTACAATGAGCAGTTCTTC. Protein product: CASKGTSGYNEQFF.

The chain couples TRBV7-2 to TRBJ2-7; D tentatively fits TRBD1 or TRBD2 (5 bases each). In germline, CDR1 is SGHTA, CDR2 FQGNSA. V was shortened by 4 bases and J by 1 base, with 14 bases between the two germline ends. This CDR3 comprises 15 residues. The CDR3 loop is CASSSGAAWSYEQYF. The DNA for the CDR3 is TGTGCCAGCAGCTCCGGGGCGGCCTGGTCCTACGAGCAGTACTTC.

The chain links TRBV21-1 to TRBJ1-3. TRBV21-1 is tagged as a pseudogene. The CDR3 is 13 residues long. The chain's CDR3 is CASSRESGNTIYF. The CDR3 DNA reads as TGTGCCAGCTCCCGGGAGTCCGGAAACACCATATATTTT.

This clone has just a few counts. Being one base from a much bigger clone, this may be a read error. The rearrangement joins TRBV30 to TRBJ1-2, with D perhaps matching TRBD1 (6 bases). Trimming removed 5 bases from V and 4 bases from J, with 17 bases in between. Germline V gene sequence: CDR1 GTSNPN, CDR2 SVGIG (reference sequence). The CDR3 contains 14 residues. The CDR3 DNA follows: TGTGCCTGGGCCCCCTCTGAGACAGGCTATGGCTACACCTTC. Protein: CAWAPSETGYGYTF.

This chain joins TRBV19 and TRBJ1-5; no clear D. Trimming stripped 4 bases from V and 6 bases from J, with 10 bases between. Per the germline V gene, CDR1 is LNHDA and CDR2 is SQIVND (reference sequence). This CDR3 spans 13 amino acids. The CDR3 bases are TGTGCCAGTAGTAGCAAAGGGATTCAGCCCCAGCATTTT. This codes for CASSSKGIQPQHF.

This rearrangement joins TRBV30 to TRBJ2-7; D possibly matches TRBD1 or TRBD2 (5 bases each). Germline-derived CDR1 and CDR2 are GTSNPN and SVGIG (reference sequence). This CDR3 region has 15 residues. Trimming took 0 bases from V and 6 from J, leaving 18 bases between them. The CDR3 DNA follows: TGTGCCTGGAGTGTACTGAGGGGCCTGGTTGGCGAGCAGTACTTC. This codes for CAWSVLRGLVGEQYF.

This chain joins TRBV2 and TRBJ2-7, with unresolved D. CDR3 length equals 14 residues. V was pared by 7 bases and J by 1 base, with 14 bases between. CDR1 SNHLY and CDR2 FYNNEI come from the germline V gene. The CDR3 sequence is CASTPDWTSYEQYF. DNA of the CDR3: TGTGCCAGCACCCCCGATTGGACGTCCTACGAGCAGTACTTC.

The gene calls are TRBV9 and TRBJ2-7; 7 nucleotides line up with TRBD2. V dropped 3 bases and J dropped 7; count of bases not matched to a gene: 13. Germline CDR1 SGDLS, CDR2 YYNGEE. There are 15 residues in the CDR3. The CDR3 sequence: CASSAGTGRTGEQYF. DNA of the CDR3: TGTGCCAGCAGCGCCGGCACCGGGAGGACGGGGGAGCAGTACTTC. Drawing the rest from reference TRBV9 and TRBJ2-7, the complete variable domain is DSGVTQTPKHLITATGQRVTLRCSPRSGDLSVYWYQQSLDQGLQFLIQYYNGEERAKGNILERFSAQQFPDLHSELNLSSLELGDSALYFCASSAGTGRTGEQYFGPGTRLTVT.